Listed below are T cell receptor beta chains from one sample, sequenced in a study of monozygotic twins with inflammatory bowel disease. TCRdb reprocessed the 5' RACE reads; each CDR3 protein has one entry and no DNA is given. This sample contains some 450,000 distinct CDR3 sequences. The specimen was blood. All receptors derive from a human donor with ulcerative colitis or Crohn's disease, or a healthy co-twin of an affected twin (not recorded which). Each CDR3 is given with its conserved first and last residue. Fields, in order: V gene, J gene, CDR3 protein.

v_gene: TRBV2
j_gene: TRBJ1-2
CDR3aa: CASSESLNYGYTF

v_gene: TRBV12-3/TRBV12-4
j_gene: TRBJ2-7
CDR3aa: CASSPGTGYDQYF

v_gene: TRBV12-3/TRBV12-4
j_gene: TRBJ1-1
CDR3aa: CASLGAGGRNTEAFF

v_gene: TRBV5-1
j_gene: TRBJ2-7
CDR3aa: CASSSGRHSYEQYF

v_gene: TRBV6-5
j_gene: TRBJ1-2
CDR3aa: CASSYSPRDYGYTF

v_gene: TRBV18
j_gene: TRBJ2-7
CDR3aa: CASSPPGRGDYEQYF

v_gene: TRBV12-3/TRBV12-4
j_gene: TRBJ1-1
CDR3aa: CASSLSGIDEAFF

v_gene: TRBV7-2
j_gene: TRBJ2-3
CDR3aa: CASSRGGSTDTRYF

v_gene: TRBV7-2
j_gene: TRBJ1-1
CDR3aa: CASSLVVTTEAFF

v_gene: TRBV7-8
j_gene: TRBJ2-7
CDR3aa: CASSLAGSSSYEQYF

v_gene: TRBV5-5
j_gene: TRBJ1-2
CDR3aa: CASSTGVGYTF

v_gene: TRBV4-2
j_gene: TRBJ2-2
CDR3aa: CASSQGDRDLGELFF

v_gene: TRBV12-3/TRBV12-4
j_gene: TRBJ1-5
CDR3aa: CASSLVSTANQPQHF

v_gene: TRBV20-1
j_gene: TRBJ2-3
CDR3aa: CSAWDRVDTQYF

v_gene: TRBV4-2
j_gene: TRBJ2-2
CDR3aa: CASSQAGRDTGELCF

v_gene: TRBV10-3
j_gene: TRBJ2-3
CDR3aa: CAISESPDTQYF

v_gene: TRBV5-1
j_gene: TRBJ2-5
CDR3aa: CASSLRVEETQYF

v_gene: TRBV4-2
j_gene: TRBJ2-5
CDR3aa: CASSQGRLQETQYF

v_gene: TRBV12-3/TRBV12-4
j_gene: TRBJ2-3
CDR3aa: CASSPTLGTSSTDTQYF

v_gene: TRBV27
j_gene: TRBJ2-1
CDR3aa: CASSSEGGGLDEQFF

v_gene: TRBV6-2/TRBV6-3
j_gene: TRBJ2-7
CDR3aa: CAILSGTGVGEQYF

v_gene: TRBV4-1
j_gene: TRBJ1-5
CDR3aa: CASSLNHGQTHQPQHF

v_gene: TRBV29-1
j_gene: TRBJ2-5
CDR3aa: CSVRDRAYQETQYF

v_gene: TRBV2
j_gene: TRBJ2-5
CDR3aa: CASRPAAETQYF

v_gene: TRBV28
j_gene: TRBJ1-2
CDR3aa: CASSFWGQGSNYGYTF

v_gene: TRBV20-1
j_gene: TRBJ2-3
CDR3aa: CSASKSDTQYF

v_gene: TRBV7-2
j_gene: TRBJ2-2
CDR3aa: CASSPKSRGSGELFF

v_gene: TRBV20-1
j_gene: TRBJ1-1
CDR3aa: CSAPRTGENTEAFF

v_gene: TRBV30
j_gene: TRBJ2-5
CDR3aa: CAWCRGRQETQYF

v_gene: TRBV9
j_gene: TRBJ2-7
CDR3aa: CASSAGRNSYEQYF

v_gene: TRBV6-1
j_gene: TRBJ2-7
CDR3aa: CASSLGTGLWGEQYF

v_gene: TRBV6-1
j_gene: TRBJ2-2
CDR3aa: CASSPDRGNRIGELFF

v_gene: TRBV18
j_gene: TRBJ1-1
CDR3aa: CASSLDSGNAEAFF

v_gene: TRBV5-1
j_gene: TRBJ2-2
CDR3aa: CASIEVPNTGELFF

v_gene: TRBV7-3
j_gene: TRBJ2-1
CDR3aa: CASSFGSEAGQFF

v_gene: TRBV3-1
j_gene: TRBJ2-7
CDR3aa: CASSQDLAGGSYEQYF

v_gene: TRBV12-3/TRBV12-4
j_gene: TRBJ2-5
CDR3aa: CASRQGPQETQYF

v_gene: TRBV2
j_gene: TRBJ2-3
CDR3aa: CASSVEGAGTDTQYF

v_gene: TRBV12-3/TRBV12-4
j_gene: TRBJ1-2
CDR3aa: CASSLPGRSYTF

v_gene: TRBV7-2
j_gene: TRBJ2-2
CDR3aa: CTSSPGLAGRTGELFF

v_gene: TRBV6-1
j_gene: TRBJ1-1
CDR3aa: CASSKKWDINTEAFF

v_gene: TRBV24-1
j_gene: TRBJ1-4
CDR3aa: CATSSGSNEKLFF